The T cell receptor (beta chain) described here comes from a study of T cells in Graves' hyperthyroidism and ophthalmopathy. The CDR3 is 15 residues long. V was clipped by 0 bases and J by 5 bases; unmatched bases: 3. CDR1 and CDR2 (germline): ENHRY, SYGVKD. Amplification targeted TCR beta CDR3 regions from RNA transcripts. The TCR CDR3 was amplified in a first-round RT-PCR using the HTBI primer set. MiXCR, applied by TCRdb to the multiplex PCR reads, yields one record per CDR3 protein. The sample has about 350,000 distinct CDR3 sequences, around 14% seen once. The chain is built from TRBV10-3 and TRBJ1-5; TRBD1 matches at 8 bases. The sample consisted of blood. This clonotype was obtained from a woman in her thirties with Graves' hyperthyroidism. CDR3 sequence reads: CAISESSGGDQPQHF. CDR3 bases: TGTGCCATCAGTGAGTCGTCAGGGGGCGATCAGCCCCAGCATTTT.